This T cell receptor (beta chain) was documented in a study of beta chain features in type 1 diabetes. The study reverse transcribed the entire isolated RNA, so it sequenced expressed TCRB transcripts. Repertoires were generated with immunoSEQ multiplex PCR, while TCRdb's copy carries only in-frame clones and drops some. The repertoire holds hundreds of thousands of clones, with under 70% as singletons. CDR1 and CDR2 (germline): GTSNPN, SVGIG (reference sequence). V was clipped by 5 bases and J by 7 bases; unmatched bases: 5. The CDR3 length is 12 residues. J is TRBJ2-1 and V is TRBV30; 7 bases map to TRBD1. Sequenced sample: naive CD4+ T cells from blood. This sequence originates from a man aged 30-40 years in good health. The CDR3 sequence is CAWDRDRNEQFF. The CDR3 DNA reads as TGTGCCTGGGACAGGGATAGGAATGAGCAGTTCTTC.